One and the same sample provided the 20 T cell receptor beta chains below, sequenced in a study of shared clonotypes between healthy human individuals. Profiling relied on immunoSEQ multiplex PCR, and the TCRdb table lists in-frame clones only, not all of them. The sample contains roughly 410,000 clones, around 96% of which appear only once. Sequencing was performed on memory CD8+ T cells sorted from blood. The subset: CD45RO+ cells pooled with CCR7-negative TemRA cells. These receptors were taken from a man aged 25 to 45 in good health.

The V gene is TRBV9, the J gene TRBJ2-1; D gene ambiguous. The CDR3 totals 13 residues. Germline V CDR1 and CDR2: SGDLS, YYNGEE. V was clipped by 2 bases and J by 8 bases, with 11 bases between them. In nucleotides, the CDR3 is TGTGCCAGCAGCGTCGCAGCTGGCGATGAGCAGTTCTTC. Its protein is CASSVAAGDEQFF.

The V and J genes are TRBV6-6 and TRBJ2-5; TRBD2 aligns across 7 bases. The ends lost 11 bases at V and 2 bases at J; junction bases unmatched: 8. The CDR3 has 13 amino acids. From germline, CDR1 is MNHNY and CDR2 SVGAGI (reference sequence). CDR3 residues: CAARGLSQETQYF. The CDR3 DNA reads TGTGCCGCGAGGGGACTAAGTCAAGAGACCCAGTACTTC.

Comments on this clone: Its ends do not fully match the called genes, so a read error is possible. The CDR3 loop reads CASSSSAGEKLFF. Written as DNA, the CDR3 is TGTGCTAGCAGCTCCAGCGCGGGGGAAAAACTGTTTTTT. The chain has TRBV7-7 and TRBJ1-4; D remains unclear. Germline assignment: CDR1 SSHAT and CDR2 FNYEAQ (reference sequence). This CDR3 region has 13 residues.

The CDR3 DNA reads TGTGCCACCAGCAGGTCGCAGACAGGGTGGTACACTGAAGCTTTCTTT. Protein: CATSRSQTGWYTEAFF. V gene TRBV15 combines with J gene TRBJ1-1; 7 positions agree with TRBD1. CDR1 is LNHNV and CDR2 is YYDKDF in the germline V gene (reference sequence). CDR3 length equals 16 residues. Trimming at V came to 3 bases and at J to 3 bases, leaving 10 bases not matched to a gene.

This chain uses TRBV7-9 with TRBJ2-3, with 8 bases fitting TRBD2. This CDR3 comprises 13 residues. Looked up from germline, CDR1 is SEHNR and CDR2 is FQNEAQ (reference sequence). With V trimmed by 5 bases and J by 11 bases, 9 bases remained unmatched. DNA for the CDR3: TGTGCCAGCAGCCCGGGACTAGGCCCGCAGCAGTATTTT. It encodes CASSPGLGPQQYF. The variable domain in full, with the rest retrieved from reference TRBV7-9 and TRBJ2-3, is DTGVSQNPRHKITKRGQNVTFRCDPISEHNRLYWYRQTLGQGPEFLTYFQNEAQLEKSRLLSDRFSAERPKGSFSTLEIQRTEQGDSAMYLCASSPGLGPQQYFGPGTRLTVL.

This clone was seen just once. This sequence joins TRBV30 and TRBJ2-5; 7 positions match TRBD1. Germline CDR1 reads GTSNPN; CDR2 reads SVGIG (reference sequence). The CDR3 is 14 residues long. Unmatched junction bases numbered 6, after V lost 3 bases and J lost 2 bases. CDR3 sequence: CAWRRGGVQETQYF. CDR3 nucleotides: TGTGCCTGGAGGCGAGGGGGCGTTCAAGAGACCCAGTACTTC.

This sequence joins TRBV28 and TRBJ2-3; a weak D match, TRBD1 (6 bases). Trimming left V 6 bases short and J 8 bases short, with 15 bases between. CDR1 and CDR2 (germline): MDHEN, SYDVKM. This CDR3 comprises 13 residues. The CDR3 reads CASRITGKGTQYF. The CDR3 nucleotides read TGTGCCAGCAGGATCACAGGGAAGGGTACGCAGTATTTT. Combining the CDR3 with reference TRBV28 and TRBJ2-3 gives the whole variable domain DVKVTQSSRYLVKRTGEKVFLECVQDMDHENMFWYRQDPGLGLRLIYFSYDVKMKEKGDIPEGYSVSREKKERFSLILESASTNQTSMYLCASRITGKGTQYFGPGTRLTVL.

V gene TRBV10-3 combines with J gene TRBJ2-5; D may be TRBD2 (6 bases). Per the germline V gene, CDR1 is ENHRY and CDR2 is SYGVKD. This CDR3 is built from 15 residues. Trimming removed 7 bases at V and 4 bases at J, with 19 bases between. As DNA, the CDR3 is TGTGCCATCAATAAGGGTACGGGAGAGGGAGAGACCCAGTACTTC. This gives the protein CAINKGTGEGETQYF.

This clone turned up a few times. The V call is TRBV7-2, the J call TRBJ1-1; D is uncertain. The germline gives CDR1 SGHTA, CDR2 FQGNSA. The CDR3 covers 14 residues. Trimming stripped 3 bases from V and 0 bases from J, with 8 bases between. DNA for the CDR3: TGTGCCAGCAGCTTCAGCCCCATGAACACTGAAGCTTTCTTT. As protein: CASSFSPMNTEAFF.

The chain joins TRBV6-6 to TRBJ1-5, with a possible D match to TRBD1 (5 bases). Trimming took 2 bases from V and 1 from J, leaving 9 bases between them. The germline gives CDR1 MNHNY, CDR2 SVGAGI (reference sequence). This CDR3 has 15 residues. The CDR3, as DNA: TGTGCCAGCAGTTACCCGAGGGGAAGCAATCAGCCCCAGCATTTT. Translated, it gives CASSYPRGSNQPQHF.

The gene calls are TRBV18 and TRBJ2-7, with D perhaps matching TRBD1 or TRBD2 (5 bases each). The germline V and J ends were trimmed by 4 bases and 0 bases, with 7 bases remaining between them. This CDR3 spans 13 amino acids. Germline CDR1 and CDR2: KGHSH and LQKENI. For the CDR3, the DNA is TGTGCCAGCTCACAGGGGAGCTCCTACGAGCAGTACTTC. Protein sequence: CASSQGSSYEQYF.

This chain uses TRBV5-1 with TRBJ2-1, with D perhaps assigned TRBD1 or TRBD2 (5 bases each). V was pared by 5 bases and J by 0 bases, with 15 bases between. Germline-derived CDR1 and CDR2 are SGHRS and YFSETQ. This CDR3 is 16 amino acids long. CDR3 bases: TGCGCCAGCAGTACCGACGGGGCTAGCTCCTACAATGAGCAGTTCTTC. Residues: CASSTDGASSYNEQFF.

This clone was counted once. The rearrangement joins TRBV5-1 to TRBJ1-1; weak D call: TRBD1 (5 bases). CDR1 is SGHRS and CDR2 is YFSETQ in the germline V gene. V lost 2 bases to trimming and J lost 7 bases, with 9 bases between them. The CDR3 is 12 residues long. CDR3 region: CASSFGGFEAFF. CDR3 DNA sequence: TGCGCCAGCAGCTTTGGGGGATTTGAAGCTTTCTTT.

The J gene is TRBJ2-7, the V gene TRBV2; no definite D call. Trimming shortened V by 4 bases and J by 2 bases, and 12 bases separated the two germline ends. The germline V gene has CDR1 SNHLY and CDR2 FYNNEI. The CDR3 is made up of 14 amino acids. CDR3: CASSGVPQPYEQYF. The CDR3 nucleotides read TGTGCCAGCAGTGGAGTCCCGCAACCCTACGAGCAGTACTTC.

The J gene is TRBJ2-7, the V gene TRBV14; possibly TRBD2 for D (6 bases). Germline V gene lookup returns CDR1 SGHDN and CDR2 FVKESK. The CDR3 runs 13 residues. Deletions cut 3 bases from V and 3 bases from J, with 9 bases between. CDR3 in amino acids: CASSHGTHYEQYF. The CDR3 nucleotides read TGTGCCAGCAGCCACGGGACTCACTACGAGCAGTACTTC. Complete variable domain (other parts from reference TRBV14 and TRBJ2-7): EAGVTQFPSHSVIEKGQTVTLRCDPISGHDNLYWYRRVMGKEIKFLLHFVKESKQDESGMPNNRFLAERTGGTYSTLKVQPAELEDSGVYFCASSHGTHYEQYFGPGTRLTVT.

This chain connects TRBV4-1 to TRBJ2-3, with 11 nucleotides matching TRBD2. The V gene end was trimmed by 4 bases and the J gene end by 3 bases; junction bases not matched to a gene: 12. Germline CDR1 reads MGHRA; CDR2 reads YSYEKL. The CDR3 runs 18 residues. The CDR3 sequence: CASSRIISGGGDTDTQYF. CDR3 DNA: TGCGCCAGCAGCCGGATTATTAGCGGGGGGGGAGATACAGATACGCAGTATTTT.

The chain has TRBV5-1 and TRBJ2-2, with a tentative D call TRBD1 (5 bases). Germline loops: CDR1 SGHRS, CDR2 YFSETQ. The V end lost 4 bases, the J end lost 6 bases, and 13 bases lay between the germline ends. CDR3 size: 14 residues. CDR3 amino acids: CASSPRGQSGELFF. CDR3 coding DNA: TGCGCCAGCAGCCCCCGTGGACAATCCGGGGAGCTGTTTTTT.

The chain links TRBV27 to TRBJ2-1; no definite D call. This CDR3 is built from 14 residues. From germline, CDR1 is MNHEY and CDR2 SMNVEV (reference sequence). V was cut by 5 bases and J by 4 bases, with 12 bases left in between. The CDR3 region has the DNA TGTGCCAGCAGTCCTAGTTTATGGTACAATGAGCAGTTCTTC. It is translated as CASSPSLWYNEQFF.

The gene calls are TRBV4-1 and TRBJ2-2; D unresolved. The CDR3 contains 17 residues. In germline, CDR1 is MGHRA, CDR2 YSYEKL. The ends were cut back, 1 base at V and 6 bases at J, with 18 bases in the middle. CDR3 in DNA: TGCGCCAGCAGCCAAGCCCCCAAGTCCCTCGGGCCCGGGGAGCTGTTTTTT. Its translation: CASSQAPKSLGPGELFF.

This chain joins TRBV29-1 and TRBJ1-1; a possible D gene is TRBD1 (5 bases). Deletions cut 2 bases from V and 7 bases from J, with 20 bases between. CDR3 length equals 15 residues. Germline V CDR1 and CDR2: SQVTM, ANQGSEA. This CDR3 reads CSVESNRKSQGEAFF. The CDR3 DNA is TGCAGCGTTGAATCCAACCGGAAAAGCCAGGGTGAAGCTTTCTTT.